This T cell receptor (beta chain) comes out of a study of CD8 T cells in ankylosing spondylitis. General observations from the study: What appeared characteristic of ankylosing spondylitis blood was a TCR beta motif of fewer than ten highly homologous variants. Reported data indicate significant enrichment of disease-linked clones within matched ankylosing spondylitis synovial fluid.

This clonotype was recorded at least ten times. The antigen remains undetermined. Trimming shortened V by 3 bases and J by 6 bases, and 12 bases separated the two germline ends. CDR3 size: 14 residues. Germline V gives CDR1 ENHRY, CDR2 SYGVKD. TCRdb re-called the 5' RACE reads with MiXCR, one entry per CDR3 protein. The table includes more than 250,000 distinct CDR3 sequences, 11% detected once. The clonotype comes from a female donor with ankylosing spondylitis or in good health (not recorded which). V usage is TRBV10-3 and J usage is TRBJ1-5; the D gene is possibly TRBD1 (5 bases). Material: blood, either unsorted or a sorted T cell fraction (not recorded which). Written as DNA, the CDR3 is TGTGCCATCAGTGATATGGGGAGGGGTCAGCCCCAGCATTTT. Translated, it gives CAISDMGRGQPQHF.